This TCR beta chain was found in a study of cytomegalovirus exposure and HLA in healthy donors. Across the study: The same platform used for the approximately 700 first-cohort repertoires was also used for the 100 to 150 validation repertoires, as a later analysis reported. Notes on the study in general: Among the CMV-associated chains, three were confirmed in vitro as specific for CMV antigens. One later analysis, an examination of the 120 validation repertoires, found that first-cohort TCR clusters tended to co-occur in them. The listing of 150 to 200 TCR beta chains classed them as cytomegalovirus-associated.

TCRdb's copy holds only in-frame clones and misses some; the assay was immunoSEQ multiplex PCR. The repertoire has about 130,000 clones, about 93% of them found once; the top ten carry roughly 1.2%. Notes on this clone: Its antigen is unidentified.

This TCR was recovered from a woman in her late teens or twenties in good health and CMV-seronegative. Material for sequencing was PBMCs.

DNA for the CDR3: TGTGCCAGCAGTGCATCCTTGACTAGCGGGGGGGAAGAGACCCAGTACTTC. It encodes CASSASLTSGGEETQYF. This chain uses TRBV6-1 with TRBJ2-5; TRBD2 matches at 14 bases. The V and J ends lost 4 bases and 3 bases, in that order; junction bases with no gene match: 7. Per the germline V gene, CDR1 is MNHNS and CDR2 is SASEGT. The CDR3 contains 17 residues.